The T cell receptor beta chain described here comes from a study of T-cell reconstitution after alpha-beta-depleted transplantation in children. Findings and caveats of the study: For some patients, TCRbeta diversity was high at day 60 because of recipient T cells and thymic progenitors that survived. T cells produced anew were the main source of T-cell counts and diversity one year after transplant. Expanded clones from the graft, numbering several hundred, reportedly supplied alpha-beta T cells about two months after transplant.

Using unique molecular identifiers, the investigators prepared the TCRbeta library. TCRdb re-analysed the PCR reads in MiXCR, keeping a single row per CDR3 protein. Of some 600,000 distinct CDR3 sequences in the sample, approximately 13% were seen once. As concerns this clonotype: Antigen: not known.

V dropped 4 bases and J dropped 6 bases, with 10 bases sitting between them. Germline loops: CDR1 SEHNR, CDR2 FQNEAQ (reference sequence). The CDR3 is 13 amino acids. The rearrangement links TRBV7-9 to TRBJ1-5; the D is unclear. The specimen was PBMCs, mostly from graft donor cells, collected 360 days after TCRalphabeta/CD19-depleted stem cell transplant. The TCR comes from a male patient between 10 and 17 years old who had a stem cell transplant for acute myeloid leukemia, so the T cells may come from the graft donor. The CDR3 sequence is CASSSPGIQPQHF. Here the CDR3 DNA reads TGTGCCAGCAGCTCCCCGGGGATTCAGCCCCAGCATTTT. Looking up the rest from reference TRBV7-9 and TRBJ1-5 gives the full variable domain: DTGVSQNPRHKITKRGQNVTFRCDPISEHNRLYWYRQTLGQGPEFLTYFQNEAQLEKSRLLSDRFSAERPKGSFSTLEIQRTEQGDSAMYLCASSSPGIQPQHFGDGTRLSIL.